This T cell receptor (beta chain) was recorded in a study of cytomegalovirus exposure and HLA in healthy donors. General study points: TCR beta sequences numbering more than 15,000 were associated with HLA alleles at 0.05 false discovery rate in a later analysis. With further analysis later on, most CMV-associated TCR beta chains appeared HLA-restricted. In all likelihood, a cluster of highly shared sequence variants was a sequencing artifact.

V shed 4 bases and J shed 5 bases, with 20 bases lying between them. CDR1 is LNHDA and CDR2 is SQIVND in the germline V gene (reference sequence). The CDR3 runs to 16 residues. This PCR relied on a set of 60 Vbeta primers and 13 Jbeta primers. The data were produced by immunoSEQ multiplex PCR, yet TCRdb's version contains in-frame clones alone and is incomplete. The data show more than 100,000 clones, over 65% seen once. For this clone: Its antigen is unknown.

Sequencing used PBMCs. This clonotype was sampled from a woman in her twenties or thirties in good health and CMV-seropositive. The chain combines TRBV19 with TRBJ1-1, with D uncertain. The CDR3 nucleotides read TGTGCCAGTAGTACGATGGAGCTCCCGGCCGGGACTGAAGCTTTCTTT. Residues: CASSTMELPAGTEAFF.